The rows below give T cell receptor beta chains drawn from one sample of a study of multiple sclerosis patients with progressive multifocal leukoencephalopathy. The method was immunoSEQ multiplex PCR; TCRdb's version includes in-frame clones alone and lacks a portion of them. The sample consists of approximately 30,000 clones, approximately 86% of them appearing once. The sample here was PBMCs, taken from a patient treated with natalizumab. The receptors were sampled from a woman between 40 and 50 years old with progressive multifocal leukoencephalopathy. The CDR3 runs from the conserved cysteine through the conserved F or W. A D gene is named only where the DNA matches it firmly. A row's size may be missing; if present it is once, few, many or a size class.

clone_size: -
d_call: TRBD2
v_call: TRBV7-3
j_call: TRBJ2-1
cdr3_length: 16
cdr3_nt: TGTGCCAGCAGCTCCAGACTAGCGGGAGGAAAGGGTGAGCAGTTCTTC
cdr3_aa: CASSSRLAGGKGEQFF

clone_size: -
d_call: TRBD1
v_call: TRBV30
j_call: TRBJ1-4
cdr3_length: 14
cdr3_nt: TGTGCCTGGAGTGAGACAGGGAGGGGTGAAAAACTGTTTTTT
cdr3_aa: CAWSETGRGEKLFF

clone_size: -
d_call: -
v_call: TRBV19
j_call: TRBJ2-7
cdr3_length: 11
cdr3_nt: TGTGCCAGTAGGCCCGGGTACGAGCAGTACTTC
cdr3_aa: CASRPGYEQYF

clone_size: -
d_call: -
v_call: TRBV15
j_call: TRBJ1-2
cdr3_length: 15
cdr3_nt: TGTGCCACCAGCGCTGGGAGAGGCACAAGTTTTGGCTACACCTTC
cdr3_aa: CATSAGRGTSFGYTF

clone_size: few
d_call: -
v_call: TRBV7-3
j_call: TRBJ2-1
cdr3_length: 14
cdr3_nt: TGTGCCAGCAGCCCAGAGGGGTCCTACAATGAGCAGTTCTTC
cdr3_aa: CASSPEGSYNEQFF

clone_size: -
d_call: TRBD1
v_call: TRBV7-9
j_call: TRBJ2-3
cdr3_length: 17
cdr3_nt: TGTGCCAGCAGCCCCCGGGGGACAGGTATTCTCACAGATACGCAGTATTTT
cdr3_aa: CASSPRGTGILTDTQYF

clone_size: -
d_call: -
v_call: TRBV7-8
j_call: TRBJ1-2
cdr3_length: 12
cdr3_nt: TGTGCCAGCAGCAGATCAGGGTCTGGCTACACCTTC
cdr3_aa: CASSRSGSGYTF

clone_size: -
d_call: -
v_call: TRBV6-6
j_call: TRBJ1-1
cdr3_length: 13
cdr3_nt: TGTGCCAGCAGTTACCAGGGGAGCACTGAAGCTTTCTTT
cdr3_aa: CASSYQGSTEAFF

clone_size: few
d_call: -
v_call: TRBV10-3
j_call: TRBJ1-2
cdr3_length: 15
cdr3_nt: TGTGCCATCAGTGAAGGGGCGGAACCAAACTATGGCTACACCTTC
cdr3_aa: CAISEGAEPNYGYTF

clone_size: few
d_call: TRBD2
v_call: TRBV9
j_call: TRBJ2-7
cdr3_length: 14
cdr3_nt: TGTGCCAGCAGCGTCACTAGCGGAACAGGAGAGCAGTACTTC
cdr3_aa: CASSVTSGTGEQYF

clone_size: -
d_call: -
v_call: TRBV5-1
j_call: TRBJ2-7
cdr3_length: 15
cdr3_nt: TGCGCCAGCAGCTTAGACACCCAGGGTTACTACGAGCAGTACTTC
cdr3_aa: CASSLDTQGYYEQYF

clone_size: -
d_call: TRBD1
v_call: TRBV28
j_call: TRBJ1-1
cdr3_length: 18
cdr3_nt: TGTGCCAGCAGTTTAAATCCCCCCATGACAGGGCATGGGACTGAAGCTTTCTTT
cdr3_aa: CASSLNPPMTGHGTEAFF

clone_size: -
d_call: -
v_call: TRBV11-2
j_call: TRBJ2-7
cdr3_length: 16
cdr3_nt: TGTGCCAGCAGCTTAGAAGGAGGGGTGAGCTCCTACGAGCAGTACTTC
cdr3_aa: CASSLEGGVSSYEQYF

clone_size: -
d_call: TRBD1
v_call: TRBV6-5
j_call: TRBJ1-6
cdr3_length: 14
cdr3_nt: TGTGCCAGCAGATCGGGGACAGATAATTCACCCCTCCACTTT
cdr3_aa: CASRSGTDNSPLHF

clone_size: -
d_call: -
v_call: TRBV14
j_call: TRBJ1-1
cdr3_length: 11
cdr3_nt: TGTGCCAGCAGCGCGCAGATTGAAGCTTTCTTT
cdr3_aa: CASSAQIEAFF

clone_size: -
d_call: -
v_call: TRBV5-1
j_call: TRBJ1-2
cdr3_length: 13
cdr3_nt: TGCGCCAGCAGCGTTACAGGCGACTATGGCTACACCTTC
cdr3_aa: CASSVTGDYGYTF

clone_size: -
d_call: -
v_call: TRBV7-9
j_call: TRBJ2-7
cdr3_length: 15
cdr3_nt: TGTGCCAGCAGCTTAGACGCTATGGGCGGCTACGAGCAGTACTTC
cdr3_aa: CASSLDAMGGYEQYF

clone_size: few
d_call: TRBD1
v_call: TRBV6-1
j_call: TRBJ1-1
cdr3_length: 13
cdr3_nt: TGTGCCAGCGGGGGGGGGACAGTCACTGAAGCTTTCTTT
cdr3_aa: CASGGGTVTEAFF

clone_size: once
d_call: -
v_call: TRBV6-5
j_call: TRBJ1-1
cdr3_length: 14
cdr3_nt: TGTGCCACCACTCCGGGACACGGCGGCACTGAAGCTTTCTTT
cdr3_aa: CATTPGHGGTEAFF

clone_size: -
d_call: -
v_call: TRBV7-9
j_call: TRBJ2-6
cdr3_length: 16
cdr3_nt: TGCGCCAGCAGCTCAGCAAAGGTCTCGGGGGCCAACGTCCTGACTTTC
cdr3_aa: CASSSAKVSGANVLTF

clone_size: -
d_call: TRBD2
v_call: TRBV7-9
j_call: TRBJ2-1
cdr3_length: 15
cdr3_nt: TGTGCCAGCAGCGCGCTAGCGGGAGCCTACAATGAGCAGTTCTTC
cdr3_aa: CASSALAGAYNEQFF

clone_size: once
d_call: TRBD2
v_call: TRBV4-2
j_call: TRBJ2-1
cdr3_length: 16
cdr3_nt: TGTGCCAGCAGCCAAGATTTAGCGGGGGGGAACAATGAGCAGTTCTTC
cdr3_aa: CASSQDLAGGNNEQFF

clone_size: -
d_call: -
v_call: TRBV4-2
j_call: TRBJ1-1
cdr3_length: 16
cdr3_nt: TGTGCCAGCAGCCAAGATGGGGTGGGTTTGAACACTGAAGCTTTCTTT
cdr3_aa: CASSQDGVGLNTEAFF

clone_size: medium-sized
d_call: -
v_call: TRBV28
j_call: TRBJ1-5
cdr3_length: 12
cdr3_nt: TGTGCCACAGAATATAGCAATCAGCCCCAGCATTTT
cdr3_aa: CATEYSNQPQHF

clone_size: -
d_call: -
v_call: TRBV2
j_call: TRBJ2-4
cdr3_length: 14
cdr3_nt: TGTGCCAGCAGTGCCGGGGGGCAAAAAAACATTCAGTACTTC
cdr3_aa: CASSAGGQKNIQYF

clone_size: -
d_call: TRBD2
v_call: TRBV6-4
j_call: TRBJ2-5
cdr3_length: 14
cdr3_nt: TGTGCCAGCAGTTTGGATAGCGGGGCGGAGACCCAGTACTTC
cdr3_aa: CASSLDSGAETQYF

clone_size: once
d_call: TRBD1
v_call: TRBV6-4
j_call: TRBJ2-1
cdr3_length: 15
cdr3_nt: TGTGCCAGCAGTGACTCCGGGACAGGGTCCAATGAGCAGTTCTTC
cdr3_aa: CASSDSGTGSNEQFF

clone_size: -
d_call: TRBD1
v_call: TRBV6-1
j_call: TRBJ1-2
cdr3_length: 14
cdr3_nt: TGTGCCAGCAGTAGTAGGGACAGGGGGAGCGGCTACACCTTC
cdr3_aa: CASSSRDRGSGYTF

clone_size: -
d_call: TRBD1
v_call: TRBV7-2
j_call: TRBJ2-5
cdr3_length: 14
cdr3_nt: TGTGCCAGCAGACGAGACAGGGTTCCAGAGACCCAGTACTTC
cdr3_aa: CASRRDRVPETQYF

clone_size: -
d_call: -
v_call: TRBV4-2
j_call: TRBJ2-7
cdr3_length: 14
cdr3_nt: TGTGCCAGCAGCCAAGGTCTTTCGGCCGCCGAGCAGTACTTC
cdr3_aa: CASSQGLSAAEQYF

clone_size: -
d_call: -
v_call: TRBV18
j_call: TRBJ1-5
cdr3_length: 16
cdr3_nt: TGTGCCAGCTCACCAGCGACAGCGTATAGCAATCAGCCCCAGCATTTT
cdr3_aa: CASSPATAYSNQPQHF

clone_size: once
d_call: TRBD2
v_call: TRBV29-1
j_call: TRBJ2-7
cdr3_length: 11
cdr3_nt: TGCAGCGTTCAGAGCGGGACCGGGCAGTACTTC
cdr3_aa: CSVQSGTGQYF

clone_size: -
d_call: -
v_call: TRBV5-1
j_call: TRBJ2-1
cdr3_length: 17
cdr3_nt: TGCGCCAGCAGCTTCCCCTCGACCGGGGGGCCCTACAATGAGCAGTTCTTC
cdr3_aa: CASSFPSTGGPYNEQFF

clone_size: -
d_call: TRBD1
v_call: TRBV28
j_call: TRBJ1-5
cdr3_length: 17
cdr3_nt: TGTGCCAGCAGTCTGGGAGGGACAGGGGGCGGCAATCAGCCCCAGCATTTT
cdr3_aa: CASSLGGTGGGNQPQHF

clone_size: -
d_call: -
v_call: TRBV13
j_call: TRBJ1-3
cdr3_length: 17
cdr3_nt: TGTGCCAGCAGCTTAGAGGCAGGGGCTTCCTCTGGAAACACCATATATTTT
cdr3_aa: CASSLEAGASSGNTIYF

clone_size: -
d_call: -
v_call: TRBV28
j_call: TRBJ2-5
cdr3_length: 15
cdr3_nt: TGTGCCAGCAGTCCCGTAAGGGTTGGGAAAGAGACCCAGTACTTC
cdr3_aa: CASSPVRVGKETQYF